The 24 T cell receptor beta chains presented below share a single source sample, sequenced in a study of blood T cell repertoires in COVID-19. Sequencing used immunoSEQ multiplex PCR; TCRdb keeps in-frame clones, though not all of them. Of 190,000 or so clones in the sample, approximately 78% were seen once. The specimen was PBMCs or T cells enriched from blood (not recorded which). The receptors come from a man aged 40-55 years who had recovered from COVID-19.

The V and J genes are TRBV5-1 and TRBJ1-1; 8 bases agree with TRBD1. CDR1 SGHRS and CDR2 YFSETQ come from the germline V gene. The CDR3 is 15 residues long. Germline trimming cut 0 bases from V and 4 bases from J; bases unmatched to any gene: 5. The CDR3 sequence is CASSLEGQGATEAFF. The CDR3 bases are TGCGCCAGCAGCTTGGAAGGGCAGGGGGCCACTGAAGCTTTCTTT.

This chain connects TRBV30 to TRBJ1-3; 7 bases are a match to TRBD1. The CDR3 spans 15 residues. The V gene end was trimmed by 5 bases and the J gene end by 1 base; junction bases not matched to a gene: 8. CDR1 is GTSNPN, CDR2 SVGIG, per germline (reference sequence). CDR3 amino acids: CAWRPGTASGNTIYF. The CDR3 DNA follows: TGTGCCTGGCGGCCCGGGACAGCTTCTGGAAACACCATATATTTT.

The CDR3 nucleotides are TGTGCCAGCAGCTTAGCGCAGGGCCTGGAGACCCAGTACTTC. Residues: CASSLAQGLETQYF. V and J are TRBV7-2 and TRBJ2-5; D perhaps matches TRBD1 (5 bases). V dropped 0 bases and J dropped 5 bases, with 10 bases sitting between them. In germline, CDR1 is SGHTA, CDR2 FQGNSA. CDR3 length: 14 amino acids. Combining the CDR3 with reference TRBV7-2 and TRBJ2-5 gives the whole variable domain GAGVSQSPSNKVTEKGKDVELRCDPISGHTALYWYRQSLGQGLEFLIYFQGNSAPDKSGLPSDRFSAERTGGSVSTLTIQRTQQEDSAVYLCASSLAQGLETQYFGPGTRLLVL.

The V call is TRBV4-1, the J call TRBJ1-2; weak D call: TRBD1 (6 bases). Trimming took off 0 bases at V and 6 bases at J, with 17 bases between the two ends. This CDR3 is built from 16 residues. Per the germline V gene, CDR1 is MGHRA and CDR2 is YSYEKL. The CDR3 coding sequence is TGCGCCAGCAGCCAAGATCAGAGAGGGGGAATCAATGGCTACACCTTC. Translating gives CASSQDQRGGINGYTF.

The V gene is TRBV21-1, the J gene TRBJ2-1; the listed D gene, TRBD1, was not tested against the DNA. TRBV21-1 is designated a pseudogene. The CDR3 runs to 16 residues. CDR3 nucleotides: TGTGCCAGCAGCCTGCTGGCAGGGGTGTCTTACAATGAGCAGTTCTTC. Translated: CASSLLAGVSYNEQFF.

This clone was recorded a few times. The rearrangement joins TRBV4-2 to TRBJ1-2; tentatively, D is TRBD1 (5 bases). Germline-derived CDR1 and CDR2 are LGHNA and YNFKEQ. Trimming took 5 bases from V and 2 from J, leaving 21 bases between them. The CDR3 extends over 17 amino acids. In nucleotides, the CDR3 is TGTGCCAGCAGCGAGACGATCCGGGTTTCAGGGAACTATGGCTACACCTTC. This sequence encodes CASSETIRVSGNYGYTF.

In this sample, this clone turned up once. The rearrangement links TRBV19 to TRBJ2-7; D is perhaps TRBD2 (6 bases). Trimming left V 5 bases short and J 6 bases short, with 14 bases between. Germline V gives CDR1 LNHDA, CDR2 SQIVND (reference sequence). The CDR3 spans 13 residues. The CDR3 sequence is CASSRGGGFEQYF. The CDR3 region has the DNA TGTGCCAGTAGTCGGGGAGGTGGGTTCGAGCAGTACTTC.

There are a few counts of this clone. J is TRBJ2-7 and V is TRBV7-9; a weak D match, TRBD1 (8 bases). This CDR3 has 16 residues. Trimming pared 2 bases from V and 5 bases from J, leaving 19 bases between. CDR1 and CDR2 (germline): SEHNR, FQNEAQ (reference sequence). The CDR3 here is CASSLWGGRTGHEQYF. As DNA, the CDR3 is TGTGCCAGCAGCTTATGGGGAGGGCGGACAGGGCACGAGCAGTACTTC.

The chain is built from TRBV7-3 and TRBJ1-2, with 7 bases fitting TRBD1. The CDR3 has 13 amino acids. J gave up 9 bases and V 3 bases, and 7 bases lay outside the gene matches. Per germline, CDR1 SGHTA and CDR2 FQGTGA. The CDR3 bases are TGTGCCAGCAGCTTCGATTCAGGGGGAAGCTACACCTTC. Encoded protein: CASSFDSGGSYTF.

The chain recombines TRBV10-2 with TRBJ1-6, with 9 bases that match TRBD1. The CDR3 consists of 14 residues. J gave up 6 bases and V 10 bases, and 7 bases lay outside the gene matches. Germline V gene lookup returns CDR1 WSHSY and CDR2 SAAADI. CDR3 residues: CAIWDRVGNSPLHF. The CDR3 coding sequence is TGCGCCATTTGGGACAGGGTTGGTAATTCACCCCTCCACTTT.

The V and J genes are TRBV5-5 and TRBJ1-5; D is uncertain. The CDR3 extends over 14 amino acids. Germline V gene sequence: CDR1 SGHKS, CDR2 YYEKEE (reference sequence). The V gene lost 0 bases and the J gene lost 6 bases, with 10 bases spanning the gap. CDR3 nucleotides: TGTGCCAGCAGCTTGGCGGTTCCGGGTCAGCCCCAGCATTTT. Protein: CASSLAVPGQPQHF.

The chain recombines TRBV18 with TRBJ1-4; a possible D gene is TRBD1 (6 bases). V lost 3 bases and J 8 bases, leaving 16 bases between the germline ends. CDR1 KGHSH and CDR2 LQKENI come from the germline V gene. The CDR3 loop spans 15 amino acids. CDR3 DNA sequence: TGTGCCAGCTCACCGAACAGGGATGTAAGGGAAAAACTGTTTTTT. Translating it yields CASSPNRDVREKLFF.

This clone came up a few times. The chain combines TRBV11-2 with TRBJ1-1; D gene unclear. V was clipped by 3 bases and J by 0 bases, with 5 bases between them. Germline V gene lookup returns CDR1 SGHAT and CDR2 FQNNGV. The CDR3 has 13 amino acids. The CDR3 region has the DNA TGTGCCAGCAGCTTGGGCATGAACACTGAAGCTTTCTTT. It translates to CASSLGMNTEAFF.

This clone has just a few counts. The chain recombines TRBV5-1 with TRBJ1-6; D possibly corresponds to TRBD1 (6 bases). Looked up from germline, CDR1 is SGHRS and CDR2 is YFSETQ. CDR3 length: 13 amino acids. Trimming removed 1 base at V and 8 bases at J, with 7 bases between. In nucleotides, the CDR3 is TGCGCCAGCAGCTTGTCAGGGGATTCACCCCTCCACTTT. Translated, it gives CASSLSGDSPLHF.

Here the CDR3 reads CASHRGGTYEQYF. The CDR3 nucleotides read TGTGCCAGTCATAGGGGCGGAACCTACGAGCAGTACTTC. This chain links TRBV3-1 (or the pseudogene TRBV3-2) with TRBJ2-7; D perhaps matches TRBD1 (5 bases). Trimming removed 9 bases at V and 2 bases at J, with 14 bases between. This CDR3 region has 13 residues. Germline CDR1 LGHDT, CDR2 YNNKEL (reference sequence).

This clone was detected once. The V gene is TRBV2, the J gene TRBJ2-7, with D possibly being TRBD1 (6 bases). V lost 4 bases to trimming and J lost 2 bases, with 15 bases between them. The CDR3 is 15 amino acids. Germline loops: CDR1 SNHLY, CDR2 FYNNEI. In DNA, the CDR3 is TGTGCCAGCAGTGCTGGGACATTCGAAGCCTACGAGCAGTACTTC. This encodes CASSAGTFEAYEQYF.

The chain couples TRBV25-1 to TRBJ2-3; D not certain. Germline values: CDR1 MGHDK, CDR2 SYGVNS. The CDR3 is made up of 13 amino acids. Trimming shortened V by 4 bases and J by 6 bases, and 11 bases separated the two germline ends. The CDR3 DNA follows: TGTGCCAGCAGTGTTACCCTCGGGGATACGCAGTATTTT. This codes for CASSVTLGDTQYF. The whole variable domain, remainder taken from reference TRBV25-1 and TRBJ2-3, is EADIYQTPRYLVIGTGKKITLECSQTMGHDKMYWYQQDPGMELHLIHYSYGVNSTEKGDLSSESTVSRIRTEHFPLTLESARPSHTSQYLCASSVTLGDTQYFGPGTRLTVL.

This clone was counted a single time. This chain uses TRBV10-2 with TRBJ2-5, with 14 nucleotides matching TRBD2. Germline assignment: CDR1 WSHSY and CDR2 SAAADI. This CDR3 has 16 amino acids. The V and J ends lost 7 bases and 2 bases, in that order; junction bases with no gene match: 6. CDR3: CASKTRLAGGQETQYF. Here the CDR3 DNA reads TGCGCCAGCAAGACACGACTAGCGGGGGGGCAAGAGACCCAGTACTTC.

Written as DNA, the CDR3 is TGCGCCAGCAGTGAAAGCGGGGCCGAGCAGTACTTC. It encodes CASSESGAEQYF. The rearrangement links TRBV10-1 to TRBJ2-7; 7 bases align to TRBD2. Germline V CDR1 and CDR2: WNHNN, SYGVQD (reference sequence). The CDR3 spans 12 residues. The V segment lost 3 bases and the J segment 6 bases; nucleotides outside the gene matches: 2.

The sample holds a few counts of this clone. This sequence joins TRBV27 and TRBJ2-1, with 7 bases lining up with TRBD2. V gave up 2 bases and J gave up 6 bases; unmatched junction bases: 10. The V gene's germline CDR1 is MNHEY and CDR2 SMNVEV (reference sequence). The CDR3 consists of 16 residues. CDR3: CASSLVAGDVSNEQFF. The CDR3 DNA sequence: TGTGCCAGCAGTTTAGTTGCGGGAGACGTAAGCAATGAGCAGTTCTTC.

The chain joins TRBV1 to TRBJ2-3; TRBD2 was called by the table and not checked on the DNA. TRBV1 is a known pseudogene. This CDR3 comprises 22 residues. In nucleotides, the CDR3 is TGCACCAGCAGCCACCCAAAAAATGGACTAGCGGGGACAACAAAGGGCACAGATACGCAGTATTTT. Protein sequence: CTSSHPKNGLAGTTKGTDTQYF.

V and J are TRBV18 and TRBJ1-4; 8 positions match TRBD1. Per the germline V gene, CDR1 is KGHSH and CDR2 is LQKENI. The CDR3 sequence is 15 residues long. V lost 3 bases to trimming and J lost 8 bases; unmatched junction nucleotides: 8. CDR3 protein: CASSPATGADEKLFF. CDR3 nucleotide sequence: TGTGCCAGCTCACCTGCGACAGGGGCGGACGAAAAACTGTTTTTT. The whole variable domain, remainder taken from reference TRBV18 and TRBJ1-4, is NAGVMQNPRHLVRRRGQEARLRCSPMKGHSHVYWYRQLPEEGLKFMVYLQKENIIDESGMPKERFSAEFPKEGPSILRIQQVVRGDSAAYFCASSPATGADEKLFFGSGTQLSVL.

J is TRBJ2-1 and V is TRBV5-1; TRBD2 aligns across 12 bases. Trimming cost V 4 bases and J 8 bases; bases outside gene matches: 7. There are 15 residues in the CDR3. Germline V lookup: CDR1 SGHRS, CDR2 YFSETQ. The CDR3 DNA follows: TGCGCCAGCAGCCAACTAGCGGGAGGACCCTATGAGCAGTTCTTC. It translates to CASSQLAGGPYEQFF.

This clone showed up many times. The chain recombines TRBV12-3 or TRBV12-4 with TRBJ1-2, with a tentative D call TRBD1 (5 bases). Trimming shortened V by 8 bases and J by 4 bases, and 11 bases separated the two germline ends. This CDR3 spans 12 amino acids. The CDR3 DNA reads TGTGCCAGCGGTGGGGGGAGCTATGGCTACACCTTC. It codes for CASGGGSYGYTF.